This TCR beta chain was captured in a study of identical twins. Whole-study results and caveats: Within monozygotic twins, out-of-frame TCR alpha sharing was underestimated by the models. A lower insertion count was a feature of abundant cord blood beta clonotypes, with no such feature in memory repertoires.

This CDR3 has 15 residues. The V and J ends lost 7 bases and 10 bases, in that order; junction bases with no gene match: 10. CDR1 and CDR2 from the germline V gene are MDHEN and SYDVKM. Regarding this clonotype: The antigen remains unidentified.

All donors comprised healthy Caucasians. Template switching introduced a universal primer site, and the cDNA bore unique molecular identifiers. From the 5' RACE reads, TCRdb called clonotypes with MiXCR, one entry per CDR3 protein. In the table there are around 500,000 distinct CDR3 sequences, 12% to 15% of which are singletons. The same specimen was also included in a second study, on yellow fever vaccine responses in identical twins.

The specimen sequenced was CD4+ T cells sorted from blood. The TCR sequence derives from a woman between 18 and 29 years old in good health. The chain carries TRBV28 and TRBJ1-6; the match to TRBD1 covers 10 bases. CDR3 nucleotide sequence: TGTGCCAGCAAAGAGACAGGGGGCAATTGGTCACCCCTCCACTTT. Amino acids: CASKETGGNWSPLHF.